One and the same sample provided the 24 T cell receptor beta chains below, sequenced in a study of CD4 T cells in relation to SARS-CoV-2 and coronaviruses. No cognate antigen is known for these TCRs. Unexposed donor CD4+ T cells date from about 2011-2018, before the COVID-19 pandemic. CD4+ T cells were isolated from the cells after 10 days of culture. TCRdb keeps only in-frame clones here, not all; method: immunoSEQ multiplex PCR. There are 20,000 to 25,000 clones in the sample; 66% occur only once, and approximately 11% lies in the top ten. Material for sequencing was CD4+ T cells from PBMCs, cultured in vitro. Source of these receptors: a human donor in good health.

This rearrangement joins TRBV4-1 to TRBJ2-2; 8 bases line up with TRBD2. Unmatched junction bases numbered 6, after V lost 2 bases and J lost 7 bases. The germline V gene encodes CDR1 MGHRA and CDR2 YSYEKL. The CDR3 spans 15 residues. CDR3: CASSQPRRGVGELFF. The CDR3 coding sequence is TGCGCCAGCAGCCAACCAAGGCGGGGGGTCGGGGAGCTGTTTTTT.

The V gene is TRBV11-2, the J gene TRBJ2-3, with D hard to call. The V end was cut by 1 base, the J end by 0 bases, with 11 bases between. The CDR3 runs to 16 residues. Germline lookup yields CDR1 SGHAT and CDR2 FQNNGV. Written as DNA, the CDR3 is TGTGCCAGCAGCTTAGGAGTGCAGCCTAGCACAGATACGCAGTATTTT. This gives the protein CASSLGVQPSTDTQYF.

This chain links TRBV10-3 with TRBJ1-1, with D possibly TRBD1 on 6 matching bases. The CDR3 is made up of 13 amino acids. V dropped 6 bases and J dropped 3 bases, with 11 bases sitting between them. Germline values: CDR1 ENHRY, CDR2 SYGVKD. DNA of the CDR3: TGTGCCATCAGGGGGGCGCCGGACACTGAAGCTTTCTTT. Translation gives CAIRGAPDTEAFF.

The CDR3 sequence: CASSDQHGQPQHF. Here the CDR3 DNA reads TGTGCCAGCAGTGACCAGCACGGTCAGCCCCAGCATTTT. V gene TRBV6-4 combines with J gene TRBJ1-5, with D hard to call. CDR1 is MRHNA, CDR2 SNTAGT, per germline. Trimming left V 2 bases short and J 6 bases short, with 8 bases between. There are 13 residues in the CDR3.

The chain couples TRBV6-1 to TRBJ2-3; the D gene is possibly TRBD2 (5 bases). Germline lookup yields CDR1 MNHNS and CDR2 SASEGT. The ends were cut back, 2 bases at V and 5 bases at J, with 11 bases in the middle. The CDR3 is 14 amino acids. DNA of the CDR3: TGTGCCAGCAGTGAATCGCCCCGGGGAGATACGCAGTATTTT. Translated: CASSESPRGDTQYF.

Here the CDR3 DNA reads TGTGCCAGCAGTGAAGCGAGTGGGCCCCGAGAGACCCAGTACTTC. Amino acids: CASSEASGPRETQYF. The chain carries TRBV6-1 and TRBJ2-5; no clear D gene. From germline, CDR1 is MNHNS and CDR2 SASEGT. The CDR3 is 15 amino acids. V was pared by 0 bases and J by 4 bases, with 12 bases between.

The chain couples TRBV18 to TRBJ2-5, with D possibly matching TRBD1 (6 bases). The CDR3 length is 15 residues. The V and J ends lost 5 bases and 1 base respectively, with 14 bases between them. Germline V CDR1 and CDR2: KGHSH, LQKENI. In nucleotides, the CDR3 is TGTGCCAGCTCAGGAGCCAGGGGCGCCCAAGAGACCCAGTACTTC. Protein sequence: CASSGARGAQETQYF.

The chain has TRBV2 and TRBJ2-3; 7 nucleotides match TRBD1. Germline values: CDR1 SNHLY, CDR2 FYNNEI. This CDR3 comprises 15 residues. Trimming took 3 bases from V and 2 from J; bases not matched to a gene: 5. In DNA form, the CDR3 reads TGTGCCAGCAGTGATAAGGGACAGAACACAGATACGCAGTATTTT. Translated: CASSDKGQNTDTQYF.

CDR3 amino acids: CASSLTGTEYNEQFF. CDR3 DNA sequence: TGTGCCAGCAGTCTCACCGGGACAGAATACAATGAGCAGTTCTTC. The chain couples TRBV7-9 to TRBJ2-1; 7 nucleotides align to TRBD1. The ends lost 6 bases at V and 4 bases at J; junction bases unmatched: 9. CDR1 and CDR2 (germline): SEHNR, FQNEAQ (reference sequence). The CDR3 length is 15 residues.

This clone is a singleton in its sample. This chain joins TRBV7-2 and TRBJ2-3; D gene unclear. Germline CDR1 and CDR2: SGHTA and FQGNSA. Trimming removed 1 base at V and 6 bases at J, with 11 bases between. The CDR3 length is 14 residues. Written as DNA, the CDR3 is TGTGCCAGCAGCTTAGGGGCCGGGCTGGATACGCAGTATTTT. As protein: CASSLGAGLDTQYF.

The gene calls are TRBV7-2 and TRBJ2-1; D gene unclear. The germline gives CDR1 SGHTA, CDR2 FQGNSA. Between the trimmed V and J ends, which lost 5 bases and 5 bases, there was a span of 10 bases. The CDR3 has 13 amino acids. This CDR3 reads CASSLHRDNEQFF. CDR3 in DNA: TGTGCCAGCAGCCTACACAGAGACAATGAGCAGTTCTTC.

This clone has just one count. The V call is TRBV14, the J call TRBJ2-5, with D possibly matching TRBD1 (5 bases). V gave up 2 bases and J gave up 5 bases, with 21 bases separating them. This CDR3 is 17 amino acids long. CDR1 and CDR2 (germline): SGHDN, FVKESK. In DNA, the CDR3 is TGTGCCAGCAGCCAATGGGGCTTAGGACAAAGCCGGGAGACCCAGTACTTC. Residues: CASSQWGLGQSRETQYF.

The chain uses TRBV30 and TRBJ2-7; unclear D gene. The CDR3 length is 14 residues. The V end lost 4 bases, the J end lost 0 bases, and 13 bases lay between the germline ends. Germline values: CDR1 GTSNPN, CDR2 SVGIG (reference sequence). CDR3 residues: CAWNEAASSYEQYF. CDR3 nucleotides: TGTGCCTGGAATGAGGCAGCGAGCTCCTACGAGCAGTACTTC.

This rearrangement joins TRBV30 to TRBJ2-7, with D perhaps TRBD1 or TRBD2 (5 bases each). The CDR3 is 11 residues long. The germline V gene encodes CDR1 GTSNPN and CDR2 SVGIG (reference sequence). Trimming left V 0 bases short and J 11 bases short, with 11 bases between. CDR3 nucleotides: TGTGCCTGGAGTGTACTCGGGACCGAGTACTTC. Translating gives CAWSVLGTEYF. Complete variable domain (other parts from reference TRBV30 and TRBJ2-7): SQTIHQWPATLVQPVGSPLSLECTVEGTSNPNLYWYRQAAGRGLQLLFYSVGIGQISSEVPQNLSASRPQDRQFILSSKKLLLSDSGFYLCAWSVLGTEYFGPGTRLTVT.

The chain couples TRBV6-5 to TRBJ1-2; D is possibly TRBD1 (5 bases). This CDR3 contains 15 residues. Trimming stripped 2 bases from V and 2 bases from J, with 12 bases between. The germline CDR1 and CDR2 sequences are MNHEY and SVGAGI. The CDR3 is CASSYQRGGNYGYTF. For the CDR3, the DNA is TGTGCCAGCAGTTACCAGCGGGGGGGGAACTATGGCTACACCTTC.

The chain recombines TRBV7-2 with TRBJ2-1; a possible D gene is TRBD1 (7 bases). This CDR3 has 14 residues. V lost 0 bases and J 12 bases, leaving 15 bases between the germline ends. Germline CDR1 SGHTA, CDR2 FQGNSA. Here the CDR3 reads CASSLAGQGDSQFF. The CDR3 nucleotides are TGTGCCAGCAGCTTAGCAGGCCAGGGGGACTCGCAGTTCTTC.

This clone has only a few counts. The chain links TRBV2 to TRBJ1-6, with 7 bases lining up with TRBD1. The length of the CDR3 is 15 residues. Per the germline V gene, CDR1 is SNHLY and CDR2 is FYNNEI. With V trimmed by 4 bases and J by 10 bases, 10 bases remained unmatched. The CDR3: CASSVDRAAGSPLHF. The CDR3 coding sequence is TGTGCCAGCAGTGTAGACAGGGCAGCTGGCTCACCCCTCCACTTT.

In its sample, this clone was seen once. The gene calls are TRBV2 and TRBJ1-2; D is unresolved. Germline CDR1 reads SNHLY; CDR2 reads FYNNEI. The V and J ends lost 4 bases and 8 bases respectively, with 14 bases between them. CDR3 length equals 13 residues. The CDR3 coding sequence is TGTGCCAGCAGTGGGGTGCCCCGAGTAGGCTACACCTTC. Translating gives CASSGVPRVGYTF. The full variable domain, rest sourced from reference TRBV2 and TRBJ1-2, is EPEVTQTPSHQVTQMGQEVILRCVPISNHLYFYWYRQILGQKVEFLVSFYNNEISEKSEIFDDQFSVERPDGSNFTLKIRSTKLEDSAMYFCASSGVPRVGYTFGSGTRLTVV.

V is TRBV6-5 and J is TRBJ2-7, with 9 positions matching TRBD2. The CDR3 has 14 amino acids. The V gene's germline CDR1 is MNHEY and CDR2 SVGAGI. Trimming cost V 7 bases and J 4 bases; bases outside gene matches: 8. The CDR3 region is CASTPAGGVYEQYF. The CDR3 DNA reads TGTGCCAGCACCCCCGCGGGGGGGGTTTACGAGCAGTACTTC.

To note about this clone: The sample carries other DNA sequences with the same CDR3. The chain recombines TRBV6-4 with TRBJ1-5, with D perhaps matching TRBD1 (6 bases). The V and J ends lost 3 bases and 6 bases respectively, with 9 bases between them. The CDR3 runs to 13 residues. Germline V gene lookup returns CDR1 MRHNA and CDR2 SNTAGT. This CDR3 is CASSEQGGQPQHF. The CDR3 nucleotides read TGTGCCAGCAGTGAACAGGGTGGTCAGCCCCAGCATTTT.

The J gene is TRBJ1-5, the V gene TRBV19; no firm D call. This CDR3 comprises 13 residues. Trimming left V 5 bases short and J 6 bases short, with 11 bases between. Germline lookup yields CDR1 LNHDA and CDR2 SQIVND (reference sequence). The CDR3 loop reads CASSSSDGQPQHF. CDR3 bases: TGTGCCAGTAGTTCTTCGGATGGTCAGCCCCAGCATTTT. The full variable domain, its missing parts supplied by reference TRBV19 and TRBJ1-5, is DGGITQSPKYLFRKEGQNVTLSCEQNLNHDAMYWYRQDPGQGLRLIYYSQIVNDFQKGDIAEGYSVSREKKESFPLTVTSAQKNPTAFYLCASSSSDGQPQHFGDGTRLSIL.

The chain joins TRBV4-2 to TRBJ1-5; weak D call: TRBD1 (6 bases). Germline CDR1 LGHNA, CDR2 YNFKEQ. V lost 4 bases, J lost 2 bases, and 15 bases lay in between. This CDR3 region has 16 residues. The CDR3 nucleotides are TGTGCCAGCAGCCGCGTCCAGACAGGAGGCAATCAGCCCCAGCATTTT. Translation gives CASSRVQTGGNQPQHF.

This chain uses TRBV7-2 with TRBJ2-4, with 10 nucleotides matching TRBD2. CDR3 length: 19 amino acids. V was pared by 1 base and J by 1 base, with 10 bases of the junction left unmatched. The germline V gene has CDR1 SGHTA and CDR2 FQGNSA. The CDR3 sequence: CASSLVASGGAMAKNIQYF. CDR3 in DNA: TGTGCCAGCAGCTTAGTCGCCAGCGGGGGGGCGATGGCCAAAAACATTCAGTACTTC.

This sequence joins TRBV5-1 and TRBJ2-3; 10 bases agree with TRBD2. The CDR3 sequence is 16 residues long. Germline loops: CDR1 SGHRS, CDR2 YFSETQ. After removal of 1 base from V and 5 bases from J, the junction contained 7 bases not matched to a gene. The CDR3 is CASSLTSGGARDTQYF. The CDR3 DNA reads TGCGCCAGCAGCTTGACGAGCGGGGGGGCACGAGATACGCAGTATTTT.